The rows below give T cell receptor beta chains drawn from one sample of a study of blood T cells in healthy people across ages. MiXCR, run by TCRdb on the 5' RACE reads, gives a single entry per CDR3 protein. This sample has about 1.1 million distinct CDR3 sequences, with more than 30% found just once. The sample comprised blood. The source of these receptors is a man between 18 and 35 years old in good health. Both conserved end residues are part of each CDR3. A D gene is named only where the DNA matches it firmly. The size of a clone is reported for some rows only, either as once, few or many, or as a class for expanded clones.

d_gene: -; j_gene: TRBJ2-3; abundance: -; v_gene: TRBV7-8; CDR3nt: TGTGCCAGCAGCTTAGTAGGCAGGGATACGCAGTATTTT; CDR3aa: CASSLVGRDTQYF
d_gene: TRBD2; j_gene: TRBJ2-2; abundance: few; v_gene: TRBV4-2; CDR3nt: TGTGCCAGCAGCCAAGAGGTCGGTCTAGCGGGGAATACCGGGGAGCTGTTTTTT; CDR3aa: CASSQEVGLAGNTGELFF
d_gene: TRBD2; j_gene: TRBJ2-1; abundance: -; v_gene: TRBV2; CDR3nt: TGTGCCAGCAGCGCTAGGACTAGAGGGTCAGGAAATGAGCAGTTCTTC; CDR3aa: CASSARTRGSGNEQFF
d_gene: TRBD1; j_gene: TRBJ1-2; abundance: few; v_gene: TRBV14; CDR3nt: TGTGCCAGCAGCTACCTATCGACAGGGAGTGACGAGGGCTACACCTTC; CDR3aa: CASSYLSTGSDEGYTF
d_gene: TRBD2; j_gene: TRBJ2-3; abundance: few; v_gene: TRBV28; CDR3nt: TGTGCCAGTTGGAGCGGGGACCTTAGCACAGATACGCAGTATTTT; CDR3aa: CASWSGDLSTDTQYF
d_gene: -; j_gene: TRBJ2-1; abundance: -; v_gene: TRBV5-1; CDR3nt: TGCGCCAGCAGCTTGGTGGGGGGCACACACAGTGAGCAGTTCTTC; CDR3aa: CASSLVGGTHSEQFF
d_gene: -; j_gene: TRBJ1-4; abundance: few; v_gene: TRBV20-1; CDR3nt: TGCAGTGCCGCCCCTATTAATGGAAAACTGTTTTTT; CDR3aa: CSAAPINGKLFF
d_gene: -; j_gene: TRBJ1-1; abundance: -; v_gene: TRBV6-2/TRBV6-3; CDR3nt: TGTGCCAGCAGTGAAGCGAACACTGAAGCTTTCTTT; CDR3aa: CASSEANTEAFF
d_gene: TRBD2; j_gene: TRBJ2-1; abundance: few; v_gene: TRBV7-9; CDR3nt: TGTGCCAGCAGCCAGTTGGCTAGCGGGGAGGTTGAGCAGTTCTTC; CDR3aa: CASSQLASGEVEQFF
d_gene: -; j_gene: TRBJ1-5; abundance: many; v_gene: TRBV4-3; CDR3nt: TGCGCCAGCAGCCAAGATGGGGGTAGCAATCAGCCCCAGCATTTT; CDR3aa: CASSQDGGSNQPQHF
d_gene: -; j_gene: TRBJ2-7; abundance: -; v_gene: TRBV7-9; CDR3nt: TGTGCCAGCAGTGGCGACTACCAGCAGTACTTC; CDR3aa: CASSGDYQQYF
d_gene: TRBD1; j_gene: TRBJ1-6; abundance: -; v_gene: TRBV6-6; CDR3nt: TGTGCCAGCAGGACACAGGGGGCTAGTTCACCCCTCCACTTT; CDR3aa: CASRTQGASSPLHF
d_gene: TRBD2; j_gene: TRBJ2-1; abundance: -; v_gene: TRBV13; CDR3nt: TGTGCCAGCAGCCACCCGGGACTAGGAACCTACAATGAGCAGTTCTTC; CDR3aa: CASSHPGLGTYNEQFF
d_gene: TRBD1; j_gene: TRBJ1-5; abundance: few; v_gene: TRBV12-3/TRBV12-4; CDR3nt: TGTGCCAGCAGTAAGACAGGGGTTCAGCCCCAGCATTTT; CDR3aa: CASSKTGVQPQHF
d_gene: TRBD1; j_gene: TRBJ1-4; abundance: -; v_gene: TRBV3-1; CDR3nt: TGTGCCAGCAGCCAGGGGACAGTAGAAGAAAAACTGTTTTTT; CDR3aa: CASSQGTVEEKLFF
d_gene: -; j_gene: TRBJ2-7; abundance: few; v_gene: TRBV12-3/TRBV12-4; CDR3nt: TGTGCCAGCAGTGGGGGGGCGACAACCTACGAGCAGTACTTC; CDR3aa: CASSGGATTYEQYF